Below are 4 T cell receptor beta chains sequenced from a single sample in a study of control samples from healthy donors and cancer patients. Profiled with immunoSEQ multiplex PCR; TCRdb holds only in-frame clones, not every one. The table shows approximately 150,000 clones, with just over 85% occurring only once. The source material was blood. Receptors were obtained from a man between 18 and 29 years old in good health.

The genes are TRBV19 and TRBJ2-1, with 7 bases matching TRBD2. CDR3 size: 15 residues. Germline V CDR1 and CDR2: LNHDA, SQIVND (reference sequence). V was pared by 6 bases and J by 4 bases, with 9 bases of the junction left unmatched. The CDR3 coding sequence is TGTGCCAGTAGCAAGTCGGGGGGTGAGTACAATGAGCAGTTCTTC. This translates into CASSKSGGEYNEQFF.

V usage is TRBV4-1 and J usage is TRBJ2-7; 9 bases are a match to TRBD2. This CDR3 has 14 residues. CDR1 and CDR2 (germline): MGHRA, YSYEKL. V was clipped by 4 bases and J by 2 bases; unmatched bases: 3. CDR3: CASSRGGGAYEQYF. CDR3 DNA sequence: TGCGCCAGCAGCCGGGGCGGGGGGGCCTACGAGCAGTACTTC.

V usage is TRBV9 and J usage is TRBJ2-2; D is perhaps TRBD1 (5 bases). The germline gives CDR1 SGDLS, CDR2 YYNGEE. The V end lost 0 bases, the J end lost 4 bases, and 10 bases lay between the germline ends. CDR3 size: 15 residues. This chain's CDR3 is CASSVDIGATGELFF. CDR3 nucleotide sequence: TGTGCCAGCAGCGTAGATATAGGGGCCACCGGGGAGCTGTTTTTT.

This chain joins TRBV7-2 and TRBJ2-5, with 9 nucleotides matching TRBD2. The CDR3 sequence is 15 residues long. V trimming: 0 bases; J trimming: 2 bases; junction bases outside the gene matches: 1. Germline CDR1 is SGHTA and CDR2 is FQGNSA. CDR3 DNA sequence: TGTGCCAGCAGCTTAGCTCTAGCGGGGCAAGAGACCCAGTACTTC. It codes for CASSLALAGQETQYF.